Listed here are 12 T cell receptor beta chains from one sample, sequenced in a study of monozygotic twins with inflammatory bowel disease. TCRdb re-called the 5' RACE reads, yielding one record per CDR3 amino acid sequence without DNA. The repertoire table contains about 440,000 distinct CDR3 sequences. Sample: blood. These receptors originate from a human donor with ulcerative colitis or Crohn's disease, or a healthy co-twin of an affected twin (not recorded which).

The chain recombines TRBV6-5 with TRBJ2-2. This CDR3 comprises 12 residues. Germline CDR1 MNHEY, CDR2 SVGAGI. The CDR3 loop is CATSVDTGELFF.

The genes are TRBV5-4 and TRBJ2-2; TCRdb's D call, TRBD2, is unchecked because there is no DNA. This CDR3 region has 16 residues. CDR1 and CDR2 from the germline V gene are SGHNT and YYREEE (reference sequence). The CDR3 here is CASSLSRGMGTGELFF.

CDR3 residues: CASSQGGAEAFF. V usage is TRBV4-1 and J usage is TRBJ1-1; the TRBD1 assignment by TCRdb is unverifiable without DNA. CDR3 length: 12 amino acids. Germline-derived CDR1 and CDR2 are MGHRA and YSYEKL.

The chain uses TRBV6-5 and TRBJ2-6. The germline gives CDR1 MNHEY, CDR2 SVGAGI. The CDR3 length is 13 residues. The CDR3 sequence is CASRVPGANVLTF.

This rearrangement joins TRBV20-1 to TRBJ1-3. Germline lookup yields CDR1 DFQATT and CDR2 SNEGSKA (reference sequence). The length of the CDR3 is 13 residues. The CDR3 protein is CSASSLGGNTIYF.

CDR3 in amino acids: CASTPWGSRPTEAFF. The V gene is TRBV12-3 or TRBV12-4, the J gene TRBJ1-1; TCRdb designates TRBD1, a call that cannot be tested without DNA. The CDR3 covers 15 residues.

V is TRBV11-2 and J is TRBJ2-2; TCRdb names TRBD2, which stays unverified in the absence of DNA. This CDR3 is 21 amino acids long. Germline lookup yields CDR1 SGHAT and CDR2 FQNNGV. CDR3 in amino acids: CASSDYIVGQISGRAVGELFF.

V usage is TRBV10-3 and J usage is TRBJ2-6; TCRdb designates TRBD2, a call that cannot be tested without DNA. Germline V lookup: CDR1 ENHRY, CDR2 SYGVKD. CDR3 length: 20 residues. The CDR3 loop is CAITSGLAGLQSSGANVLTF.

The CDR3 loop reads CASRTGTEGYQPQHF. This chain links TRBV27 with TRBJ1-5; without DNA, the TCRdb call of TRBD1 cannot be checked. Germline values: CDR1 MNHEY, CDR2 SMNVEV (reference sequence). This CDR3 spans 15 amino acids.

V usage is TRBV4-3 and J usage is TRBJ2-3; TCRdb proposes TRBD2, but this gene call is untestable without DNA. The CDR3 covers 18 residues. Germline CDR1 reads LGHNA; CDR2 reads YSLEER. The CDR3 here is CASSLGTSGTTYTDTQYF.

V is TRBV5-1 and J is TRBJ2-3. CDR1 and CDR2 (germline): SGHRS, YFSETQ. The CDR3 is 14 residues long. CDR3: CASRNPASTDTQYF.

The CDR3 region is CASSLKEYRAFF. The chain links TRBV7-2 to TRBJ1-1. Per germline, CDR1 SGHTA and CDR2 FQGNSA. The CDR3 is 12 residues long.